A single sample is the source of the 25 T cell receptor beta chains below, sequenced in a study of blood T cells in healthy people across ages. A sample-barcoded 5' primer and a J-beta primer mix were used in a second PCR of roughly 6 to 11 cycles. TCRdb passed the 5' RACE reads through MiXCR, listing each CDR3 protein once. The sample holds 1,800,000 or so distinct CDR3 sequences, 39% seen once. Sequenced sample: blood. These receptors were collected from a human donor in good health.

This clonotype was seen only once. The chain carries TRBV7-2 and TRBJ1-1, with 12 nucleotides matching TRBD1. CDR1 and CDR2 (germline): SGHTA, FQGNSA. The CDR3 sequence is 16 residues long. Unmatched junction bases numbered 7, after V lost 2 bases and J lost 6 bases. CDR3 sequence: CASSLMGQGARAEAFF. The CDR3 bases are TGTGCCAGCAGCTTAATGGGACAGGGGGCGCGGGCTGAAGCTTTCTTT. The entire variable domain, with the rest obtained from reference TRBV7-2 and TRBJ1-1, is as follows: GAGVSQSPSNKVTEKGKDVELRCDPISGHTALYWYRQSLGQGLEFLIYFQGNSAPDKSGLPSDRFSAERTGGSVSTLTIQRTQQEDSAVYLCASSLMGQGARAEAFFGQGTRLTVV.

The rearrangement uses TRBV7-3 and TRBJ2-1; D unresolved. CDR3 length: 13 amino acids. Germline lookup yields CDR1 SGHTA and CDR2 FQGTGA. V was clipped by 2 bases and J by 9 bases, with 11 bases between them. The CDR3 spells CASSLGVPGEQFF. The CDR3 DNA is TGTGCCAGCAGCTTAGGAGTGCCGGGTGAGCAGTTCTTC.

Of note for this clonotype: This may be a read error, as it is one base from a much larger clone. The chain links TRBV29-1 to TRBJ2-1; D is undetermined. Trimming took 6 bases from V and 13 from J, leaving 19 bases between them. This CDR3 spans 12 amino acids. Germline values: CDR1 SQVTM, CDR2 ANQGSEA. The CDR3 coding sequence is TGCAGCGTGTTATTGGGCGGAGAGACCCAGTTCTTC. Translation: CSVLLGGETQFF.

The chain combines TRBV7-9 with TRBJ1-4, with no clear D. This CDR3 comprises 18 residues. V was cut by 1 base and J by 0 bases, with 15 bases left in between. CDR1 is SEHNR and CDR2 is FQNEAQ in the germline V gene (reference sequence). CDR3 sequence: CASSLGQRATSTNEKLFF. CDR3 DNA sequence: TGTGCCAGCAGCTTAGGTCAGCGCGCTACATCAACTAATGAAAAACTGTTTTTT.

This clonotype was picked up a small number of times. The chain combines TRBV7-2 with TRBJ2-1; maybe TRBD1 (6 bases). The CDR3 has 15 residues. Germline assignment: CDR1 SGHTA and CDR2 FQGNSA. V was pared by 5 bases and J by 5 bases, with 16 bases between. The CDR3 nucleotides are TGTGCCAGCAGCCGAGGAGGACAGCCACACAATGAGCAGTTCTTC. This translates into CASSRGGQPHNEQFF.

The chain is built from TRBV5-1 and TRBJ2-7; TRBD1 aligns across 7 bases. CDR3 length: 15 residues. The V and J ends lost 6 bases and 1 base, in that order; junction bases with no gene match: 10. CDR1 is SGHRS and CDR2 is YFSETQ in the germline V gene. Written as DNA, the CDR3 is TGCGCCAGCACCCCCTTAGCAGGGGGTTCCTACGAGCAGTACTTC. It yields the protein CASTPLAGGSYEQYF.

The table lists this clonotype with a few counts. The chain combines TRBV7-2 with TRBJ1-5; D ambiguous. The CDR3 consists of 15 residues. Between the trimmed V and J ends, which lost 1 base and 9 bases, there was a span of 16 bases. In germline, CDR1 is SGHTA, CDR2 FQGNSA. The CDR3: CASSLDSAAARPQHF. The CDR3 nucleotides read TGTGCCAGCAGCTTAGATTCGGCAGCTGCCAGGCCCCAGCATTTT.

The chain combines TRBV20-1 with TRBJ1-2; D is possibly TRBD1 (6 bases). The CDR3 runs 12 residues. CDR1 DFQATT and CDR2 SNEGSKA come from the germline V gene (reference sequence). Trimming removed 5 bases at V and 7 bases at J, with 14 bases between. Written as DNA, the CDR3 is TGCAGTGCTTTCAGGGGTTTGGGTGGCTACACCTTC. The encoded protein is CSAFRGLGGYTF.

CDR3 amino acids: CSAREGGAGNTIYF. CDR3 DNA sequence: TGCAGTGCTAGAGAGGGGGGGGCTGGAAACACCATATATTTT. This chain uses TRBV20-1 with TRBJ1-3; D possibly corresponds to TRBD1 (5 bases). CDR3 length equals 14 residues. Per the germline V gene, CDR1 is DFQATT and CDR2 is SNEGSKA (reference sequence). Deletions cut 0 bases from V and 2 bases from J, with 8 bases between.

This clonotype showed up just a few times. The V call is TRBV12-3 or TRBV12-4, the J call TRBJ2-1; D might be TRBD1 (5 bases). V shed 11 bases and J shed 0 bases, with 17 bases lying between them. CDR3 length equals 15 residues. CDR3 amino acids: CAWGRGSSSYNEQFF. CDR3 in DNA: TGTGCCTGGGGTAGGGGTTCGAGCTCCTACAATGAGCAGTTCTTC.

This clonotype occurred a few times. The chain has TRBV7-3 and TRBJ1-2; D is undetermined. This CDR3 region has 13 residues. Germline-derived CDR1 and CDR2 are SGHTA and FQGTGA. With 0 bases removed from V and 8 bases from J, the gap between germline ends came to 10 bases. The CDR3 region has the DNA TGTGCCAGCAGCTTAACCCGGACGGGGGGCTACACCTTC. Translated: CASSLTRTGGYTF.

J is TRBJ1-4 and V is TRBV25-1; D possibly corresponds to TRBD1 (6 bases). Germline-derived CDR1 and CDR2 are MGHDK and SYGVNS. Deletions cut 3 bases from V and 4 bases from J, with 15 bases between. The CDR3 covers 16 residues. This chain's CDR3 is CASSDTGNGYNEKLFF. CDR3 nucleotides: TGTGCCAGCAGTGACACAGGGAACGGATATAATGAAAAACTGTTTTTT.

This chain links TRBV3-1 with TRBJ1-1; perhaps TRBD1 as D (5 bases). V lost 6 bases and J lost 5, with 13 bases in between. CDR3 size: 13 residues. Germline V gene sequence: CDR1 LGHDT, CDR2 YNNKEL (reference sequence). The CDR3 nucleotides are TGTGCCAGCAGAGACGGGGGGGAAACTGAAGCTTTCTTT. Translation: CASRDGGETEAFF.

The genes are TRBV4-1 and TRBJ1-1, with 8 positions matching TRBD1. Germline loops: CDR1 MGHRA, CDR2 YSYEKL. The CDR3 extends over 14 amino acids. V was clipped by 4 bases and J by 7 bases; unmatched bases: 8. The CDR3 nucleotides are TGCGCCAGCAGCCCCGGGCCAGGGGGCCTTGAAGCTTTCTTT. Its protein is CASSPGPGGLEAFF.

This chain uses TRBV7-2 with TRBJ2-3; 8 nucleotides match TRBD2. The germline CDR1 and CDR2 sequences are SGHTA and FQGNSA. The ends lost 5 bases at V and 9 bases at J; junction bases unmatched: 13. The CDR3 runs 15 residues. CDR3 in DNA: TGTGCCAGCAGCCCGGCCGGGGGGGGCCAGGTCACGCAGTATTTT. Amino acids: CASSPAGGGQVTQYF.

The rearrangement joins TRBV20-1 to TRBJ2-7; 9 bases are shared with TRBD2. The J call could be wrong; TRBJ2-5 is a better fit for the DNA end. Germline CDR1 is DFQATT and CDR2 is SNEGSKA (reference sequence). The CDR3 is 15 amino acids. The CDR3 nucleotides read TGCAGTGCTAGAGATCCATCAGCGGGGGGAGGGACCCAGTACTTC. Protein: CSARDPSAGGGTQYF.

V gene TRBV4-3 combines with J gene TRBJ1-2; the D gene is possibly TRBD1 (6 bases). Trimming took 4 bases from V and 4 from J, leaving 19 bases between them. The CDR3 runs to 16 residues. Germline V gives CDR1 LGHNA, CDR2 YSLEER. The CDR3 DNA follows: TGCGCCAGCAGCCCTTTAGTGGGGGGCTTGGGCTATGGCTACACCTTC. It yields the protein CASSPLVGGLGYGYTF.

The V call is TRBV7-2, the J call TRBJ2-5, with 9 bases identical to TRBD2. The V gene end was trimmed by 0 bases and the J gene end by 5 bases; junction bases not matched to a gene: 7. Germline loops: CDR1 SGHTA, CDR2 FQGNSA. CDR3 length equals 16 residues. This chain's CDR3 is CASSLASGGSPETQYF. In DNA form, the CDR3 reads TGTGCCAGCAGCTTAGCTAGCGGGGGCTCTCCGGAGACCCAGTACTTC.

This clonotype was counted once. The chain recombines TRBV6-2 or TRBV6-3 with TRBJ2-5; D is tentatively TRBD1 or TRBD2 (5 bases each). The ends were cut back, 2 bases at V and 1 base at J, with 11 bases in the middle. The CDR3 consists of 15 residues. Germline V CDR1 and CDR2: MNHEY, SVGEGT. The CDR3 nucleotides read TGTGCCAGCAGTTACCAGGGAGTGATCCAAGAGACCCAGTACTTC. Its protein is CASSYQGVIQETQYF.

This clonotype was observed a few times. V is TRBV7-9 and J is TRBJ2-1; 8 nucleotides line up with TRBD2. Germline V lookup: CDR1 SEHNR, CDR2 FQNEAQ (reference sequence). V was pared by 7 bases and J by 0 bases, with 2 bases of the junction left unmatched. The CDR3 spans 14 residues. The CDR3 coding sequence is TGTGCCAGCAAACTAGCGGACTCCTACAATGAGCAGTTCTTC. Protein: CASKLADSYNEQFF. Based on the CDR3 plus reference TRBV7-9 and TRBJ2-1, the full variable domain is DTGVSQNPRHKITKRGQNVTFRCDPISEHNRLYWYRQTLGQGPEFLTYFQNEAQLEKSRLLSDRFSAERPKGSFSTLEIQRTEQGDSAMYLCASKLADSYNEQFFGPGTRLTVL.

The CDR3 nucleotides read TGCAGTGCCCCTAAAGGGGGAGGCTACGAGCAGTACTTC. Encoded protein: CSAPKGGGYEQYF. V and J are TRBV20-1 and TRBJ2-7; either TRBD1 or TRBD2 may fit D (6 bases each). Germline CDR1 and CDR2: DFQATT and SNEGSKA (reference sequence). Trimming took off 6 bases at V and 3 bases at J, with 15 bases between the two ends. This CDR3 is built from 13 residues.

This clonotype was picked up many times. CDR3 DNA: TGCGCCAGCAGCTTGGAGGGGGCCGACGAGCAGTACTTC. Translating it yields CASSLEGADEQYF. The V and J genes are TRBV5-1 and TRBJ2-7, with 7 positions matching TRBD1. Germline assignment: CDR1 SGHRS and CDR2 YFSETQ. The CDR3 loop spans 13 amino acids. V gave up 0 bases and J gave up 5 bases; unmatched junction bases: 2. Full variable domain (remainder filled in from reference TRBV5-1 and TRBJ2-7): KAGVTQTPRYLIKTRGQQVTLSCSPISGHRSVSWYQQTPGQGLQFLFEYFSETQRNKGNFPGRFSGRQFSNSRSEMNVSTLELGDSALYLCASSLEGADEQYFGPGTRLTVT.

This clonotype showed up just a few times. V usage is TRBV7-9 and J usage is TRBJ2-1, with unresolved D. CDR1 and CDR2 from the germline V gene are SEHNR and FQNEAQ (reference sequence). This CDR3 comprises 14 residues. The ends were cut back, 2 bases at V and 5 bases at J, with 10 bases in the middle. The CDR3 spells CASSLIDPNNEQFF. As DNA, the CDR3 is TGTGCCAGCAGCTTAATAGACCCGAACAATGAGCAGTTCTTC.

This clonotype occurred many times. The gene calls are TRBV29-1 and TRBJ1-2; the D is unclear. CDR3 length: 12 residues. Germline CDR1 and CDR2: SQVTM and ANQGSEA. V was pared by 4 bases and J by 4 bases, with 10 bases between. This CDR3 reads CSVGSGAYGYTF. DNA for the CDR3: TGCAGCGTTGGGTCGGGTGCCTATGGCTACACCTTC. The complete variable domain, with remaining parts taken from reference TRBV29-1 and TRBJ1-2, reads SAVISQKPSRDICQRGTSLTIQCQVDSQVTMMFWYRQQPGQSLTLIATANQGSEATYESGFVIDKFPISRPNLTFSTLTVSNMSPEDSSIYLCSVGSGAYGYTFGSGTRLTVV.

This chain joins TRBV6-2 or TRBV6-3 and TRBJ1-1, with D perhaps TRBD1 (6 bases). CDR3 length: 14 amino acids. CDR1 MNHEY and CDR2 SVGEGT come from the germline V gene. Trimming pared 7 bases from V and 1 base from J, leaving 13 bases between. The DNA for the CDR3 is TGTGCCAGCATTATGGACAGCTCGAACACTGAAGCTTTCTTT. This translates into CASIMDSSNTEAFF.